The T cell receptor beta chain under discussion was sequenced for a study of technical replicates of blood from several donors. The CDR3 runs 15 residues. CDR1 SGHNT and CDR2 YYREEE come from the germline V gene (reference sequence). Trimming removed 1 base at V and 1 base at J, with 11 bases between. Clones were sequenced by immunoSEQ multiplex PCR, and TCRdb holds only the in-frame ones, with some missing. The data hold tens of thousands of clones, with around nine tenths observed a single time. Sequenced input: T cells isolated from PBMCs. The genes are TRBV5-4 and TRBJ2-5, with D possibly being TRBD2 (5 bases). This sequence was found in a human donor in good health. CDR3 residues: CASSLWRAAQETQYF. CDR3 sequence (DNA): TGTGCCAGCAGCTTGTGGAGAGCGGCCCAAGAGACCCAGTACTTC.